The TCR beta chain under discussion was sequenced for a study of early T cells in non-severe SARS-CoV-2 infection. Study at large: Sequencing input comprised bulk RNA from unsorted whole blood; chain pairing was not available.

Researchers attached unique molecular identifiers to individual cDNA molecules. TCRdb re-derived calls from the 5' RACE reads in MiXCR, one entry per CDR3 protein. The data hold approximately 69,000 distinct CDR3 sequences, with roughly an eighth observed a single time. With V trimmed by 5 bases and J by 0 bases, 2 bases remained unmatched. The CDR3 runs to 13 residues. Germline V gives CDR1 GTSNPN, CDR2 SVGIG (reference sequence). This clonotype was observed at least ten times. Its antigen is still unknown. General observations from the study: Using VDJdb, the matching emphasized anti-spike CD8 responses while missing private and CD4 specificities.

The chain combines TRBV30 with TRBJ2-3; 7 positions agree with TRBD2. The sequence came from an adult who was a healthcare worker with PCR-confirmed SARS-CoV-2 infection or an uninfected control (not recorded which). Sequences were derived from whole blood, sampled at baseline. The chain's CDR3 is CAWAAGSTDTQYF. The CDR3 DNA reads as TGTGCCTGGGCAGCGGGAAGCACAGATACGCAGTATTTT.